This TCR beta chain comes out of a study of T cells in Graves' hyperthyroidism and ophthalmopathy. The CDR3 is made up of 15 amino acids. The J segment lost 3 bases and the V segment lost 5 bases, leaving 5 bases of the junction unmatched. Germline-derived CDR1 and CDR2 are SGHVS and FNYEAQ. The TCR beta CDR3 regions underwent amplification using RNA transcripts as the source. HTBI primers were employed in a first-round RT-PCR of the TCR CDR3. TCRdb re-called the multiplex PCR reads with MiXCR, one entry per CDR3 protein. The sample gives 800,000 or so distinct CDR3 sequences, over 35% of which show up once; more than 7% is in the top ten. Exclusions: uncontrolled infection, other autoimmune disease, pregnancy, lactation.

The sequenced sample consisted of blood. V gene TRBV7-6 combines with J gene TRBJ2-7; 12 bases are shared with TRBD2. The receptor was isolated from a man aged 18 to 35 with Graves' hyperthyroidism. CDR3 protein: CASSPGLAGFYEQYF. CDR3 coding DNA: TGTGCCAGCAGCCCTGGACTAGCGGGGTTCTACGAGCAGTACTTC.